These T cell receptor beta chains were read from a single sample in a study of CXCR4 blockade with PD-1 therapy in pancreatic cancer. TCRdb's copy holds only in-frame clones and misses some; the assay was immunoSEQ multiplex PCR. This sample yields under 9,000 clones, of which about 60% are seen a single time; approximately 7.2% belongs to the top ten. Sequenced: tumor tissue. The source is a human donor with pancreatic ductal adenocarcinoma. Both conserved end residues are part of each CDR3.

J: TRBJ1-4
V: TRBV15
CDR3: CATSRGQGVDEKLFF

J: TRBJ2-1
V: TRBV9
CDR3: CASSEAPRDRGEQFF

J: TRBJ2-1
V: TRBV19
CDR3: CASTRDRSLNEQFF

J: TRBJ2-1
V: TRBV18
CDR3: CASSPQLQGHEQFF

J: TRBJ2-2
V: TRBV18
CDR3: CASSYGRDRIGELFF

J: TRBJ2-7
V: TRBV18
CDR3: CASSQSPMDHEQYF

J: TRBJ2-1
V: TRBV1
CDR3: CASSLGVALNNEQFF

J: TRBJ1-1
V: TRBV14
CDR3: CASSQGVRSLEAFF

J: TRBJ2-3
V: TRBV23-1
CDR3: CASSPRKTAGFGVDTQYF

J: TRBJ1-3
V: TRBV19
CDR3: CASSFPANTIYF

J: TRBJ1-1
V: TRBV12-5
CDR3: CASVNSGQGTEAFF

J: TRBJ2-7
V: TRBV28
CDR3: CASSLGASGAYEQYF